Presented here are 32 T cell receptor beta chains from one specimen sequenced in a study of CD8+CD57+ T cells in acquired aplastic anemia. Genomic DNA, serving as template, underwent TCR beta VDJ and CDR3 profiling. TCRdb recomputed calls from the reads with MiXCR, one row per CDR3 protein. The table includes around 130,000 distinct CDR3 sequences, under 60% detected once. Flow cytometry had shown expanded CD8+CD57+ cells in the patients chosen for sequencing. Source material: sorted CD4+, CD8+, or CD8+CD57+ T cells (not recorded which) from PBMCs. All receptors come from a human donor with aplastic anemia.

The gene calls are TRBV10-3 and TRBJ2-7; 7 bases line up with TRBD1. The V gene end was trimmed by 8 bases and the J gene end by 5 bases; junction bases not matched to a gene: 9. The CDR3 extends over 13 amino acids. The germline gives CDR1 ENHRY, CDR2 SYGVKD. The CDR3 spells CAIRDRAVNEQYF. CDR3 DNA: TGTGCCATCCGAGACAGGGCGGTGAACGAGCAGTACTTC.

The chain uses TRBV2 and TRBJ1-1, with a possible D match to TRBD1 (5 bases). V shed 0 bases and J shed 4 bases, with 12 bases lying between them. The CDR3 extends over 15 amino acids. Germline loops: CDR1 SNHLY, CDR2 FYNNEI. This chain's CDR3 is CASSEAGDGFTEAFF. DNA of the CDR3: TGTGCCAGCAGTGAAGCTGGGGACGGCTTCACTGAAGCTTTCTTT.

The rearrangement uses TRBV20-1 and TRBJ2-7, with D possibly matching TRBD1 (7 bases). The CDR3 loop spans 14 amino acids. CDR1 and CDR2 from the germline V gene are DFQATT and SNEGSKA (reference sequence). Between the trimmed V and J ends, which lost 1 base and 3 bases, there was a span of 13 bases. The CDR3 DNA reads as TGCAGTGCTAGAGTGGGCAGGGGGGACTACGAGCAGTACTTC. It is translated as CSARVGRGDYEQYF.

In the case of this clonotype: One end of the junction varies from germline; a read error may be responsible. Here the CDR3 DNA reads TGTGCTAGCAGCTTAGAAACGGGAACGGACGAGCAGTTCTTC. This translates into CASSLETGTDEQFF. V is TRBV7-7 and J is TRBJ2-1, with a possible D match to TRBD2 (5 bases). Germline lookup yields CDR1 SSHAT and CDR2 FNYEAQ (reference sequence). There are 14 residues in the CDR3.

CDR3 in DNA: TGCGCCAGCAGCAGACCGGGACTAGCGGGGGGAAGTGCAGTATACTTC. This codes for CASSRPGLAGGSAVYF. The V call is TRBV4-1, the J call TRBJ2-7, with 15 positions matching TRBD2. With 5 bases clipped from V and 13 bases from J, the junction kept 15 bases outside the gene matches. CDR1 is MGHRA and CDR2 is YSYEKL in the germline V gene. CDR3 size: 16 residues.

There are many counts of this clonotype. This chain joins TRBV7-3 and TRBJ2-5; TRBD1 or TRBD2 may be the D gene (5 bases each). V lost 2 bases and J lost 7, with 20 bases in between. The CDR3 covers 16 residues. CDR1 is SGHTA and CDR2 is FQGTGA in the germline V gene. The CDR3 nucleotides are TGTGCCAGCAGCTTAGGTTTAGAGGGGCCTCAGGGGACCCAGTACTTC. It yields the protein CASSLGLEGPQGTQYF. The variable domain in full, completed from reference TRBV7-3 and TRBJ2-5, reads GAGVSQTPSNKVTEKGKYVELRCDPISGHTALYWYRQSLGQGPEFLIYFQGTGAADDSGLPNDRFFAVRPEGSVSTLKIQRTERGDSAVYLCASSLGLEGPQGTQYFGPGTRLLVL.

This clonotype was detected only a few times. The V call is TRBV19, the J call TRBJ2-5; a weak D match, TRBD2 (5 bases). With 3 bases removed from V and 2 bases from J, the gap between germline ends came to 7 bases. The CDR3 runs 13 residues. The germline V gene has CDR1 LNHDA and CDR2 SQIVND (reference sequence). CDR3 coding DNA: TGTGCCAGTAGTATCCGGAGGCAAGAGACCCAGTACTTC. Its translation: CASSIRRQETQYF.

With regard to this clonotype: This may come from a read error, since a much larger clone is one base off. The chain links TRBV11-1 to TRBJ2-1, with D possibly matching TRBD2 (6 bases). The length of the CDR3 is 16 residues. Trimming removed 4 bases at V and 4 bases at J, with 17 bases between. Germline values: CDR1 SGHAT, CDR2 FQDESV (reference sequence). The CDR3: CASSWCGASEYNEQFF. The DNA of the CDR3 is TGTGCCAGCAGCTGGTGCGGGGCTTCCGAATACAATGAGCAGTTCTTC.

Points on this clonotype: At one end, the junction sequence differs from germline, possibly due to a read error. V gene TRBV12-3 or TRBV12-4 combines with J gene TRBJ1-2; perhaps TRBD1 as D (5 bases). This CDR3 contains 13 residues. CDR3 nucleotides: TGCGCCAGCAGCCAAGATGGGGGCTATGGCTACACCTTC. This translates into CASSQDGGYGYTF.

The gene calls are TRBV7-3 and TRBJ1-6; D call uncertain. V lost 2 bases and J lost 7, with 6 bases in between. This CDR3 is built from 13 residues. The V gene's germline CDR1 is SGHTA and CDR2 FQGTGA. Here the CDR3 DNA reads TGTGCCAGCAGCTTAGTCCGCAATTCACCCCTCCACTTT. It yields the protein CASSLVRNSPLHF.

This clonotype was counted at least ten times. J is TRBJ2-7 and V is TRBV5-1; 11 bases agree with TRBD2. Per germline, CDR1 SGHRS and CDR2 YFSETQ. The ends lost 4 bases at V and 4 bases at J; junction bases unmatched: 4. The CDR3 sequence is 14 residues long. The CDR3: CASSPGTSGYEQYF. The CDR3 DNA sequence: TGCGCCAGCAGCCCGGGGACTAGCGGTTACGAGCAGTACTTC.

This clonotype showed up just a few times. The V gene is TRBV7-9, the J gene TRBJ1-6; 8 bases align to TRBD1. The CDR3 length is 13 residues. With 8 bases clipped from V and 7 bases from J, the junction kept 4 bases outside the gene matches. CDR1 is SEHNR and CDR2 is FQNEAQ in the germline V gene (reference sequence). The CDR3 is CASVGQGNSPLHF. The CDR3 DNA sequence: TGTGCCAGCGTCGGACAGGGAAATTCACCCCTCCACTTT.

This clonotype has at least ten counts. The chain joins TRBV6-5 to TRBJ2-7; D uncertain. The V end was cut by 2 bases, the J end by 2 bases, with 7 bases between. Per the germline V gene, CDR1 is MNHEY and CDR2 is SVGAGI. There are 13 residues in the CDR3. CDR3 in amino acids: CASSYGDTYEQYF. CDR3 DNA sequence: TGTGCCAGCAGTTACGGGGATACCTACGAGCAGTACTTC.

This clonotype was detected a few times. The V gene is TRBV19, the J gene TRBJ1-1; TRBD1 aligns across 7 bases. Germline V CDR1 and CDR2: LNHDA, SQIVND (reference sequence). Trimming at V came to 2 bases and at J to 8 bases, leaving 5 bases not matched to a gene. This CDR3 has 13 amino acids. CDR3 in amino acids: CASSIHEDREAFF. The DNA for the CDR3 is TGTGCCAGTAGTATACACGAGGACAGGGAAGCTTTCTTT.

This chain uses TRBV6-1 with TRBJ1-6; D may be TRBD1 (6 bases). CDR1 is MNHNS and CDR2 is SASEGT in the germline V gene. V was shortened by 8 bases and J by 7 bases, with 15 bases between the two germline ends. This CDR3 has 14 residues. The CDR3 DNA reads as TGTGCCAGCCGGGGGGGCGCACCCAATTCACCCCTCCACTTT. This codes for CASRGGAPNSPLHF.

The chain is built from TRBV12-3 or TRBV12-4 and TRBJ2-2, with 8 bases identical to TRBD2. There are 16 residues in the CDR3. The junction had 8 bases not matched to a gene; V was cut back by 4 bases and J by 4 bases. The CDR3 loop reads CASSSGGRFITGELFF. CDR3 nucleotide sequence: TGTGCCAGCAGTTCGGGCGGGAGGTTCATCACCGGGGAGCTGTTTTTT.

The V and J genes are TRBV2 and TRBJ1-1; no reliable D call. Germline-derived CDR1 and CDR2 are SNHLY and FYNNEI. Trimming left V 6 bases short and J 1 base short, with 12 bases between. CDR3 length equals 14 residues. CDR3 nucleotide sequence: TGTGCCAGCAGGAGTAAGATCACGAACACTGAAGCTTTCTTT. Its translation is CASRSKITNTEAFF.

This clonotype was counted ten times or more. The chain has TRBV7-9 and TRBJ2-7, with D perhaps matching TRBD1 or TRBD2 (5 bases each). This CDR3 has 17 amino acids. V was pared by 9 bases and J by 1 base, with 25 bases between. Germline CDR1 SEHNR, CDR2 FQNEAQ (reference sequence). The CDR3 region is CARADRRWNWGSYEQYF. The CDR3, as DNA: TGTGCCAGGGCGGACCGCCGTTGGAACTGGGGGTCCTACGAGCAGTACTTC.

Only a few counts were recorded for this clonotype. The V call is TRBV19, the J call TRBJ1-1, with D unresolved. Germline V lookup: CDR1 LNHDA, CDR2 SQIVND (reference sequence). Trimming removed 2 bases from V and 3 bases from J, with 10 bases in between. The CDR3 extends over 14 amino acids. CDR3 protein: CASSISGGDTEAFF. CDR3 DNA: TGTGCCAGTAGTATATCAGGCGGGGACACTGAAGCTTTCTTT.

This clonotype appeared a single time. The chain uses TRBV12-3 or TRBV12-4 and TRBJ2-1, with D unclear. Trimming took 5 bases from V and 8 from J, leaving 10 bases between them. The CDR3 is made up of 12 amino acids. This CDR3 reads CASSDSFDEQFF. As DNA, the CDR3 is TGTGCCAGCAGTGATTCCTTCGATGAGCAGTTCTTC.

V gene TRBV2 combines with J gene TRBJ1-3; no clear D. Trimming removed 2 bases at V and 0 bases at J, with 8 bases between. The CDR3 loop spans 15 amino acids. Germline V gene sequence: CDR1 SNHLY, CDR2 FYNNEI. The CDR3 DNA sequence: TGTGCCAGCAGTGAACAGCGAAGCTCTGGAAACACCATATATTTT. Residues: CASSEQRSSGNTIYF.

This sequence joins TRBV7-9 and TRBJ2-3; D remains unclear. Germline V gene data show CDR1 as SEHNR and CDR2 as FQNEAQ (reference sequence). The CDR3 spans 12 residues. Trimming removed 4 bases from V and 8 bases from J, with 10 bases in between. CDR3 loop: CASSSSLGTQYF. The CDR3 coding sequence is TGTGCCAGCAGCTCCAGTCTGGGTACGCAGTATTTT.

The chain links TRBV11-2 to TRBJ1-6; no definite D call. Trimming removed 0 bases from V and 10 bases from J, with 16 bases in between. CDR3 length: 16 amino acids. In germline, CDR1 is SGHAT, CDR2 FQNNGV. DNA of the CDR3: TGTGCCAGCAGCTTAGACTTGCGTACGACTGGGTCACCCCTCCACTTT. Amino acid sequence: CASSLDLRTTGSPLHF.

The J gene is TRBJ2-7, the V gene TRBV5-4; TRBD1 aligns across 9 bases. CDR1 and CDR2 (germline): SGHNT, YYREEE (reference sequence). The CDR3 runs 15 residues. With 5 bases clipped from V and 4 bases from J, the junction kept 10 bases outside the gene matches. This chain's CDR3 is CASSPPPGQGYEQYF. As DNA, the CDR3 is TGTGCCAGCAGTCCCCCCCCGGGACAGGGTTACGAGCAGTACTTC. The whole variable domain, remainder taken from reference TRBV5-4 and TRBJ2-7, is ETGVTQSPTHLIKTRGQQVTLRCSSQSGHNTVSWYQQALGQGPQFIFQYYREEENGRGNFPPRFSGLQFPNYSSELNVNALELDDSALYLCASSPPPGQGYEQYFGPGTRLTVT.

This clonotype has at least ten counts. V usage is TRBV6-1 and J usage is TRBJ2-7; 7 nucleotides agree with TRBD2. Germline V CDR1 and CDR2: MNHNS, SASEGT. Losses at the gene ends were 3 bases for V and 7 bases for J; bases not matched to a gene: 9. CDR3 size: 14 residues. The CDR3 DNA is TGTGCCAGCAGTGACAGGGAAGTACTAGCGGAGCAGTACTTC. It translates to CASSDREVLAEQYF.

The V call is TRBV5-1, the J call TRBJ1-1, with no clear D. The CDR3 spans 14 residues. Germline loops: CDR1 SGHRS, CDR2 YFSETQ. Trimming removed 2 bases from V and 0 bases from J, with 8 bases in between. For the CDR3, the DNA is TGCGCCAGCAGCTTAGGTTTCATGAACACTGAAGCTTTCTTT. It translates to CASSLGFMNTEAFF. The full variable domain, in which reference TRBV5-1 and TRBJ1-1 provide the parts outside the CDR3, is KAGVTQTPRYLIKTRGQQVTLSCSPISGHRSVSWYQQTPGQGLQFLFEYFSETQRNKGNFPGRFSGRQFSNSRSEMNVSTLELGDSALYLCASSLGFMNTEAFFGQGTRLTVV.

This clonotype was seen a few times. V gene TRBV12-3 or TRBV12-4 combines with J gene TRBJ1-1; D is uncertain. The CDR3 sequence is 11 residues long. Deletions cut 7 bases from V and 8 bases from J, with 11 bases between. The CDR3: CASTMREEAFF. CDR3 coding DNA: TGTGCCAGCACTATGAGGGAGGAAGCTTTCTTT.

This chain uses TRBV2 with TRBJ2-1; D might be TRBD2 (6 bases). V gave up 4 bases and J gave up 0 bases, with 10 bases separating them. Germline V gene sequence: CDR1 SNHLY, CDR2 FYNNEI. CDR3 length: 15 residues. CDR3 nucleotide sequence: TGTGCCAGCAGTGGAGGGACTGGCTCCTACAATGAGCAGTTCTTC. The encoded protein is CASSGGTGSYNEQFF.

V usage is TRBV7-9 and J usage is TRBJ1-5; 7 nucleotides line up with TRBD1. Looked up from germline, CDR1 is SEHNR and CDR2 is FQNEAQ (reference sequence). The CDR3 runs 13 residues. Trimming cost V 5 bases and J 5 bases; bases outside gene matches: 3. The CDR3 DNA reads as TGTGCCAGCAGCAACCAGGGGGATCAGCCCCAGCATTTT. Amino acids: CASSNQGDQPQHF.

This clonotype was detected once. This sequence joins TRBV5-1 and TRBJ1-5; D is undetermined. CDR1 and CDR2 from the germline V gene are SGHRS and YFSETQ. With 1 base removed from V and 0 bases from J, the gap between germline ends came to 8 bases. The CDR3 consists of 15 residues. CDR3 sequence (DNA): TGCGCCAGCAGCTTGTGGGGAGATAGCAATCAGCCCCAGCATTTT. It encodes CASSLWGDSNQPQHF.

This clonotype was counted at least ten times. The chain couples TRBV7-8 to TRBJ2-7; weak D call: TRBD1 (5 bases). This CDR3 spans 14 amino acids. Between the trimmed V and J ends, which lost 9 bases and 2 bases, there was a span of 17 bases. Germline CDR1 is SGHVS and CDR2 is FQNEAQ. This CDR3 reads CASRDQGFPYEQYF. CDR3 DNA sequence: TGTGCCAGTCGAGACCAGGGCTTCCCCTACGAGCAGTACTTC. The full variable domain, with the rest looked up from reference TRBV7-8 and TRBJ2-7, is GAGVSQSPRYKVAKRGQDVALRCDPISGHVSLFWYQQALGQGPEFLTYFQNEAQLDKSGLPSDRFFAERPEGSVSTLKIQRTQQEDSAVYLCASRDQGFPYEQYFGPGTRLTVT.

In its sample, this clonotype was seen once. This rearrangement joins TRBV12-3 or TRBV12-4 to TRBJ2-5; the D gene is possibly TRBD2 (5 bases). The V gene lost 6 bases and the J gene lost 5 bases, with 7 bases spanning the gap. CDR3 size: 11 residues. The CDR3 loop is CASSWRETQYF. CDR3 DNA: TGTGCCAGCAGCTGGAGGGAGACCCAGTACTTC.